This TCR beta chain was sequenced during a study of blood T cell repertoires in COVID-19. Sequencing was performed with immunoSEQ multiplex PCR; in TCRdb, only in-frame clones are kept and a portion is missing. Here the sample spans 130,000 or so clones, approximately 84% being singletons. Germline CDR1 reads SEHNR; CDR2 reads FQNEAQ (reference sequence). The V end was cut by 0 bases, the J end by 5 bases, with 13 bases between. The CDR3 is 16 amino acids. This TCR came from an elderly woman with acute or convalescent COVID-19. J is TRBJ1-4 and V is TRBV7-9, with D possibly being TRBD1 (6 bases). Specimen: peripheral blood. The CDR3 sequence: CASSLALGAENEKLFF. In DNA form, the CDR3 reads TGTGCCAGCAGCTTAGCGCTGGGGGCAGAGAATGAAAAACTGTTTTTT. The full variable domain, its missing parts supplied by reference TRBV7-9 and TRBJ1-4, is DTGVSQNPRHKITKRGQNVTFRCDPISEHNRLYWYRQTLGQGPEFLTYFQNEAQLEKSRLLSDRFSAERPKGSFSTLEIQRTEQGDSAMYLCASSLALGAENEKLFFGSGTQLSVL.